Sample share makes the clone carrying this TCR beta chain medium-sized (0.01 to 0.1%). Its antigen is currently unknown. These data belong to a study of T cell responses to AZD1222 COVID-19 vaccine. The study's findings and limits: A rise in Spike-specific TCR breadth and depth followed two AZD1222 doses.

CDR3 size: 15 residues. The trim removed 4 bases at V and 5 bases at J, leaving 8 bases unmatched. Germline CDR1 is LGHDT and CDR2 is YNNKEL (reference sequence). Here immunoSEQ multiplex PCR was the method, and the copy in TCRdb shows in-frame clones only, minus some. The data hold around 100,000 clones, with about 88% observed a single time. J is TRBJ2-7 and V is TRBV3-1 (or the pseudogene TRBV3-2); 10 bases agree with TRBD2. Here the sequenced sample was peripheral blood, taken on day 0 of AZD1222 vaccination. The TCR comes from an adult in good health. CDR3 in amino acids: CASSPSSGGSDEQYF. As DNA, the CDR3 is TGTGCCAGCAGCCCCTCTAGCGGGGGTTCAGACGAGCAGTACTTC.